The clone carrying this T cell receptor beta chain was observed a single time. Trimming cost V 2 bases and J 3 bases; bases outside gene matches: 7. The CDR3 is 16 residues long. CDR1 and CDR2 (germline): MNHEY, SMNVEV (reference sequence). The data belong to a study of blood T cell repertoires in COVID-19. In the original processing: Reference gene primer amplification yielded estimated nucleated cell counts. Using immunoSEQ multiplex PCR, the repertoire was profiled, and TCRdb retains in-frame clones only, with some absent. V and J calls and clone size come straight from that table; D and trimming were deduced from the DNA. The sample lists 250,000 or so clones; roughly 89% were seen once.

Sequencing was carried out using peripheral blood. The genes are TRBV27 and TRBJ1-1, with 9 nucleotides matching TRBD1. The clonotype was recovered from a woman in her forties who had recovered from COVID-19. The CDR3 is CASSLLRTGEDTEAFF. The DNA of the CDR3 is TGTGCCAGCAGTTTACTGAGGACAGGGGAGGACACTGAAGCTTTCTTT.